Listed below are T cell receptor beta chains from one sample, sequenced in a study of human T cells and chemical hapten exposure. TCRdb reprocessed the RACE reads via MiXCR and lists one record per CDR3 protein. The sample comprises about 84,000 distinct CDR3 sequences, roughly 10% of which are singletons, and 2.5% rests with the top ten. The specimen was whole blood, collected in connection with sensitization to the hapten diphenylcyclopropenone (DPC). These receptors were obtained from a woman under 40 with alopecia areata. Some clones in this sample may be carry-over from other donors' samples. CDR3s include the opening cysteine and the closing phenylalanine or tryptophan. D genes are given only for firm matches. Some rows have no size entry. The others give once, few or many, or a class for an expanded clone.

clone_size,v_call,cdr3_length,d_call,j_call,cdr3_aa,cdr3_nt
few,TRBV7-2,12,NA,TRBJ2-6,CASSLAKNVLTF,TGTGCCAGCAGCTTAGCGAAAAACGTCCTGACTTTC
many,TRBV12-3/TRBV12-4,12,NA,TRBJ1-1,CASSSSRVVAFF,TGTGCCAGCAGCTCCAGCAGGGTTGTCGCTTTCTTT
NA,TRBV20-1,15,NA,TRBJ1-2,CSAQRGTPASYGYTF,TGCAGTGCCCAACGAGGGACCCCGGCATCGTATGGCTACACCTTC
many,TRBV7-2,16,NA,TRBJ1-1,CASSPNPNDWTTEAFF,TGTGCCAGCAGCCCGAACCCCAACGACTGGACCACTGAAGCTTTCTTT
NA,TRBV3-1,13,NA,TRBJ1-1,CASSPERNTEAFF,TGTGCCAGCAGCCCCGAACGGAACACTGAAGCTTTCTTT
many,TRBV5-1,17,TRBD2,TRBJ2-3,CASTEPGLASGKDTQYF,TGCGCCAGCACGGAACCGGGACTAGCATCCGGGAAGGATACGCAGTATTTT
many,TRBV13,16,NA,TRBJ2-6,CASSSTGYSGANVLTF,TGTGCCAGCAGCTCCACAGGGTACTCTGGGGCCAACGTCCTGACTTTC
few,TRBV18,15,TRBD1,TRBJ1-6,CASSFGQGFMNPLHF,TGTGCCAGCTCCTTCGGACAGGGGTTTATGAATCCCCTCCACTTT
many,TRBV15,14,NA,TRBJ2-3,CATSRLGSTDTQYF,TGTGCCACCAGCAGACTCGGGAGCACAGATACGCAGTATTTT
NA,TRBV6-2/TRBV6-3,15,TRBD2,TRBJ2-7,CASSGTGTSNYEQYF,TGTGCCAGCAGTGGAACCGGGACTAGTAACTACGAGCAGTACTTC
NA,TRBV29-1,13,NA,TRBJ1-4,CSVASGEGEKLFF,TGCAGCGTCGCGTCAGGGGAAGGCGAAAAACTGTTTTTT
many,TRBV28,14,NA,TRBJ2-3,CASTRRERTDTQYF,TGTGCCAGCACCCGACGGGAGAGGACAGATACGCAGTATTTT
many,TRBV27,16,NA,TRBJ2-7,CASSTFLGPRTYEQYF,TGTGCCAGCAGTACCTTCCTAGGGCCAAGAACCTACGAGCAGTACTTC
many,TRBV7-6,19,TRBD2,TRBJ2-1,CASSPAGTSGGPAYNEQFF,TGTGCCAGCAGCCCCGCCGGGACTAGCGGGGGCCCCGCCTACAATGAGCAGTTCTTC
few,TRBV7-2,15,TRBD1,TRBJ1-5,CASSWAGGGNQPQHF,TGTGCCAGCAGCTGGGCAGGGGGGGGCAATCAGCCCCAGCATTTT
many,TRBV7-2,14,TRBD2,TRBJ2-7,CASSPYSGGYEQYF,TGTGCCAGCAGCCCGTACAGCGGGGGCTACGAGCAGTACTTC
NA,TRBV7-2,15,NA,TRBJ2-5,CASSLALGNQETQYF,TGTGCCAGCAGCTTAGCTTTGGGGAATCAAGAGACCCAGTACTTC
NA,TRBV29-1,14,TRBD2,TRBJ2-1,CSVDGLAGYNEQFF,TGCAGCGTCGACGGACTAGCGGGATACAATGAGCAGTTCTTC
NA,TRBV6-5,11,NA,TRBJ1-1,CASSQAGEAFF,TGTGCCAGCAGCCAAGCAGGGGAAGCTTTCTTT
many,TRBV4-1,18,TRBD2,TRBJ2-7,CASSPLGLAGGRIYEQYF,TGCGCCAGCAGCCCCCTGGGGCTAGCGGGAGGGCGAATCTACGAGCAGTACTTC
many,TRBV21-1,16,NA,TRBJ2-3,CASSKGGGTTNQQAYF,TGTGCCAGCAGCAAAGGTGGGGGGACTACTAACCAGCAAGCGTATTTT
many,TRBV7-2,15,TRBD1,TRBJ1-2,CASSLGNRGPYGYTF,TGTGCCAGCAGCTTAGGTAACAGGGGACCCTATGGCTACACCTTC
many,TRBV12-3/TRBV12-4,12,NA,TRBJ1-6,CASSLNNSPLHF,TGTGCCAGCAGTCTTAATAATTCACCCCTCCACTTT
many,TRBV4-3,15,TRBD2,TRBJ2-3,CASSQRGSALDTQYF,TGCGCCAGCAGCCAGCGGGGGAGCGCACTTGATACGCAGTATTTT
NA,TRBV6-6,13,NA,TRBJ2-7,CASSYRFAYEQYF,TGTGCCAGCAGTTACAGGTTTGCCTACGAGCAGTACTTC
NA,TRBV12-3/TRBV12-4,17,NA,TRBJ2-1,CASSYTRGPLRLDEQFF,TGTGCCAGCAGCTATACCAGAGGACCCCTGCGTCTCGATGAGCAGTTCTTC
many,TRBV20-1,12,NA,TRBJ1-1,CSARRSAAEAFF,TGCAGTGCTAGAAGGTCCGCGGCTGAAGCTTTCTTT
many,TRBV7-9,15,NA,TRBJ1-1,CASSLGGRGGAEAFF,TGTGCCAGCAGCTTAGGCGGTCGGGGTGGCGCTGAAGCTTTCTTT
many,TRBV29-1,15,NA,TRBJ1-2,CSVEYWVHANYGYTF,TGCAGCGTTGAGTATTGGGTACACGCGAACTATGGCTACACCTTC
many,TRBV29-1,14,NA,TRBJ1-1,CSVFGDRMNTEAFF,TGCAGCGTTTTTGGCGACAGGATGAACACTGAAGCTTTCTTT
many,TRBV20-1,11,NA,TRBJ2-3,CSAVVADTQYF,TGCAGTGCAGTCGTTGCAGATACGCAGTATTTT
NA,TRBV6-2/TRBV6-3,16,NA,TRBJ1-1,CASSYPSHRPNTEAFF,TGTGCCAGCAGTTACCCCTCCCACAGACCGAACACTGAAGCTTTCTTT
few,TRBV29-1,13,NA,TRBJ1-1,CSVRSTRMTEAFF,TGCAGCGTTCGTTCTACTAGAATGACTGAAGCTTTCTTT
many,TRBV10-3,14,TRBD2,TRBJ2-1,CATKAGGSYNEQFF,TGTGCCACTAAAGCGGGAGGGTCCTACAATGAGCAGTTCTTC
many,TRBV29-1,11,NA,TRBJ1-1,CSVEWGTEAFF,TGCAGCGTTGAATGGGGGACTGAAGCTTTCTTT
few,TRBV27,15,NA,TRBJ1-6,CASSLFTGYNSPLHF,TGTGCCAGCAGTTTATTTACGGGGTATAATTCACCCCTCCACTTT
many,TRBV18,16,NA,TRBJ1-3,CASSPLEGSVGNTIYF,TGTGCCAGCTCACCACTTGAGGGATCGGTTGGAAACACCATATATTTT
few,TRBV10-3,16,NA,TRBJ2-2,CAISDRDGINTGELFF,TGTGCCATCAGTGACCGGGACGGAATAAACACCGGGGAGCTGTTTTTT
many,TRBV5-1,14,NA,TRBJ1-5,CASSPRGGNQPQHF,TGCGCCAGCAGCCCCCGTGGAGGGAATCAGCCCCAGCATTTT
NA,TRBV20-1,16,NA,TRBJ2-7,CSARELRITGSYEQYF,TGCAGTGCTAGAGAACTTCGGATCACCGGTAGTTACGAGCAGTACTTC
many,TRBV12-3/TRBV12-4,13,NA,TRBJ1-2,CASSLQGHYGYTF,TGTGCCAGCAGTTTACAGGGGCACTATGGCTACACCTTC